The 27 T cell receptor beta chains below all came from one sample that was sequenced in a study of T cell repertoires in cytomegalovirus infection. TCRdb used MiXCR to reprocess the reads, holding one entry per CDR3 protein. The sample shows some 400,000 distinct CDR3 sequences, roughly a third of them seen only once. Sample: PBMCs. These receptors were obtained from a human donor in good health (CMV status not recorded). Some clones in this sample may be carry-over from other donors' samples.

The chain combines TRBV28 with TRBJ2-1; 8 nucleotides match TRBD2. Germline CDR1 MDHEN, CDR2 SYDVKM. The V gene end was trimmed by 6 bases and the J gene end by 7 bases; junction bases not matched to a gene: 8. This CDR3 comprises 14 residues. CDR3 region: CASSPNGGVNEQFF. The DNA of the CDR3 is TGTGCCAGCAGCCCAAACGGGGGGGTAAATGAGCAGTTCTTC.

The V call is TRBV7-9, the J call TRBJ2-5; 11 bases match TRBD1. V was clipped by 5 bases and J by 5 bases; unmatched bases: 7. The CDR3 runs to 15 residues. CDR1 is SEHNR, CDR2 FQNEAQ, per germline (reference sequence). The CDR3 coding sequence is TGTGCCAGCAGCCCCCCGGACAGGGGGCATGAGACCCAGTACTTC. Encoded protein: CASSPPDRGHETQYF. The whole variable domain, filled in from reference TRBV7-9 and TRBJ2-5, reads DTGVSQNPRHKITKRGQNVTFRCDPISEHNRLYWYRQTLGQGPEFLTYFQNEAQLEKSRLLSDRFSAERPKGSFSTLEIQRTEQGDSAMYLCASSPPDRGHETQYFGPGTRLLVL.

A remark on this clonotype: A junction boundary mismatches the germline segment, possibly from a read error. The chain joins TRBV28 to TRBJ2-1; TRBD2 matches at 14 bases. Germline CDR1 is MDHEN and CDR2 is SYDVKM. The CDR3 spans 17 residues. The CDR3 loop is CSSSLWTSGGLFGERFF. Here the CDR3 DNA reads TGTTCCAGCAGTTTATGGACTAGCGGGGGGCTATTCGGGGAGCGGTTTTTC.

The chain recombines TRBV12-3 or TRBV12-4 with TRBJ2-5; 10 nucleotides align to TRBD1. V gave up 7 bases and J gave up 4 bases; unmatched junction bases: 9. The CDR3 covers 15 residues. The CDR3 is CASTQGQGFTETQYF. The DNA of the CDR3 is TGTGCCAGCACCCAGGGACAGGGGTTTACAGAGACCCAGTACTTC.

This clonotype is medium-sized within its sample. The chain employs TRBV7-2 and TRBJ1-2; D is undetermined. The germline gives CDR1 SGHTA, CDR2 FQGNSA. The CDR3 has 16 residues. Trimming stripped 1 base from V and 0 bases from J, with 12 bases between. In DNA form, the CDR3 reads TGTGCCAGCAGCTTAGTCGTCCAGGCAGCTAACTATGGCTACACCTTC. It codes for CASSLVVQAANYGYTF.

This clonotype was seen more than once but under ten times. The gene calls are TRBV7-9 and TRBJ2-6; D remains unclear. Germline CDR1 is SEHNR and CDR2 is FQNEAQ (reference sequence). Trimming shortened V by 5 bases and J by 2 bases, and 10 bases separated the two germline ends. The CDR3 covers 15 residues. The CDR3: CASSPVSAGANVLTF. The DNA for the CDR3 is TGTGCCAGCAGCCCCGTCTCTGCTGGGGCCAACGTCCTGACTTTC.

The chain recombines TRBV6-5 with TRBJ1-5; D ambiguous. This CDR3 has 14 residues. Trimming cost V 3 bases and J 5 bases, with 11 bases left between them. The germline V gene has CDR1 MNHEY and CDR2 SVGAGI. The CDR3 is CASSYMAGDQPQHF. CDR3 DNA sequence: TGTGCCAGCAGTTATATGGCAGGTGATCAGCCCCAGCATTTT.

The chain uses TRBV7-8 and TRBJ2-6, with 9 bases that match TRBD1. Trimming at V came to 1 base and at J to 4 bases, leaving 8 bases not matched to a gene. The CDR3 totals 18 residues. CDR1 and CDR2 (germline): SGHVS, FQNEAQ. The DNA of the CDR3 is TGTGCCAGCAGCTTAGTTAAACAGGGGGCAGGAGGGGCCAACGTCCTGACTTTC. It is translated as CASSLVKQGAGGANVLTF.

CDR3 DNA: TGTGCCAGCAGTTACTCGATAGTTGGGACTAGCGGATCCCGAGCGCAGTATTTT. Amino acids: CASSYSIVGTSGSRAQYF. V usage is TRBV6-2 or TRBV6-3 and J usage is TRBJ2-3, with 11 bases that match TRBD2. After removal of 0 bases from V and 10 bases from J, the junction contained 15 bases not matched to a gene. CDR3 length: 18 residues. Germline loops: CDR1 MNHEY, CDR2 SVGEGT.

This clonotype came up a few times. V gene TRBV11-2 combines with J gene TRBJ1-6, with unresolved D. The length of the CDR3 is 15 residues. Trimming stripped 6 bases from V and 10 bases from J, with 19 bases between. Germline V gene lookup returns CDR1 SGHAT and CDR2 FQNNGV. The CDR3 here is CASRDGIDLWSPLHF. DNA of the CDR3: TGTGCCAGCAGGGATGGGATCGATTTATGGTCACCCCTCCACTTT.

The rearrangement joins TRBV7-9 to TRBJ2-7; either TRBD1 or TRBD2 may fit D (6 bases each). V lost 5 bases to trimming and J lost 5 bases, with 19 bases between them. The CDR3 runs to 15 residues. The germline CDR1 and CDR2 sequences are SEHNR and FQNEAQ (reference sequence). The CDR3 loop is CASSPPGAGSNEQYF. DNA for the CDR3: TGTGCCAGCAGCCCACCGGGGGCAGGGTCCAACGAGCAGTACTTC.

Concerning this clonotype itself: A much larger clone lies one base from this, so it may be a read error. The genes are TRBV12-3 or TRBV12-4 and TRBJ2-1; D gene uncertain. The CDR3 has 15 amino acids. The V end lost 4 bases, the J end lost 0 bases, and 10 bases lay between the germline ends. The CDR3, as DNA: TGTGCCAGCAGTTATGGGGTTGTCTCCTACAATGAGCAGTTCTTC. Translating it yields CASSYGVVSYNEQFF.

This chain uses TRBV10-3 with TRBJ2-5; no clear D gene. The CDR3 covers 13 residues. V was cut by 4 bases and J by 5 bases, with 11 bases left in between. Germline CDR1 ENHRY, CDR2 SYGVKD. This CDR3 reads CAISVLGGETQYF. In nucleotides, the CDR3 is TGTGCCATCAGTGTGTTGGGTGGGGAGACCCAGTACTTC.

This clonotype was seen repeatedly, ten times or more. The chain has TRBV7-2 and TRBJ2-5; 7 nucleotides agree with TRBD1. Germline CDR1 is SGHTA and CDR2 is FQGNSA. With V trimmed by 3 bases and J by 2 bases, 6 bases remained unmatched. This CDR3 is 15 amino acids long. For the CDR3, the DNA is TGTGCCAGCAGCTTGGTGGGACAGATTCAAGAGACCCAGTACTTC. This translates into CASSLVGQIQETQYF.

Comments on this clonotype: The final CDR3 position lacks the conserved phenylalanine or tryptophan, pointing to a likely read error. The chain employs TRBV19 and TRBJ2-1; TRBD2 aligns across 12 bases. Germline V gene sequence: CDR1 LNHDA, CDR2 SQIVND (reference sequence). This CDR3 spans 14 amino acids. Trimming at V came to 8 bases and at J to 13 bases, leaving 12 bases not matched to a gene. The CDR3: CASRFTSGGRRQFL. For the CDR3, the DNA is TGTGCCAGTCGTTTCACTAGCGGGGGGCGCCGTCAGTTCCTC.

This clonotype was counted a few times. This chain links TRBV24-1 with TRBJ2-3, with D possibly being TRBD1 (5 bases). The ends were cut back, 5 bases at V and 3 bases at J, with 14 bases in the middle. The CDR3 extends over 15 amino acids. From germline, CDR1 is KGHDR and CDR2 SFDVKD. The CDR3 coding sequence is TGTGCCACCAGTGGTAAAGGGGCGCGGACAGATACGCAGTATTTT. It specifies CATSGKGARTDTQYF.

The chain couples TRBV3-1 to TRBJ2-3; D is possibly TRBD2 (6 bases). This CDR3 comprises 16 residues. Germline lookup yields CDR1 LGHDT and CDR2 YNNKEL (reference sequence). Trimming shortened V by 3 bases and J by 2 bases, and 15 bases separated the two germline ends. CDR3 region: CASSQRLGGTTDTQYF. Written as DNA, the CDR3 is TGTGCCAGCAGCCAGAGGCTTGGGGGGACCACAGATACGCAGTATTTT.

In regard to this clonotype: Being one base from a much bigger clone, this may be a read error. A read error is likely, as this CDR3 ends without the conserved phenylalanine or tryptophan. The rearrangement uses TRBV7-3 and TRBJ2-3; D gene uncertain. This CDR3 has 13 amino acids. The germline V gene encodes CDR1 SGHTA and CDR2 FQGTGA. Trimming removed 2 bases at V and 2 bases at J, with 5 bases between. In DNA form, the CDR3 reads TGTGCCAGCAGCTTAGCGGCCACAGATACGCAGTATTGT. The encoded protein is CASSLAATDTQYC.

This clonotype was detected ten times or more. V is TRBV7-6 and J is TRBJ2-1; 15 bases fit TRBD2. The CDR3 length is 19 residues. V dropped 1 base and J dropped 4; count of bases not matched to a gene: 8. The germline CDR1 and CDR2 sequences are SGHVS and FNYEAQ. This CDR3 is CASSLGPGLAGGPYNEQFF. The CDR3 DNA reads TGTGCCAGCAGCTTAGGCCCGGGACTAGCGGGGGGACCTTACAATGAGCAGTTCTTC.

The chain couples TRBV12-3 or TRBV12-4 to TRBJ2-7; no firm D call. Trimming took 3 bases from V and 3 from J, leaving 6 bases between them. CDR3 length: 12 amino acids. The CDR3 DNA is TGTGCCAGCAGTTTTAACAGCTACGAGCAGTACTTC. Its translation is CASSFNSYEQYF.

CDR3: CASSLALPVVNGELFF. Written as DNA, the CDR3 is TGTGCCAGCAGCTTAGCTCTTCCTGTCGTTAACGGGGAGCTGTTTTTT. The V call is TRBV7-2, the J call TRBJ2-2, with D hard to call. Germline CDR1 and CDR2: SGHTA and FQGNSA. The V and J ends lost 0 bases and 7 bases respectively, with 15 bases between them. The length of the CDR3 is 16 residues.

This clonotype was seen only a few times. This chain joins TRBV6-1 and TRBJ2-2; 9 bases are a match to TRBD2. CDR1 MNHNS and CDR2 SASEGT come from the germline V gene. The V gene end was trimmed by 8 bases and the J gene end by 4 bases; junction bases not matched to a gene: 5. CDR3 length: 14 residues. The CDR3 nucleotides read TGTGCCAGCGGACGCGGGGGGGCCACCGGGGAGCTGTTTTTT. It specifies CASGRGGATGELFF.

A note on this clonotype: A read error may be the cause here, since a much bigger clone is one base away. The chain combines TRBV7-2 with TRBJ1-1; 9 nucleotides match TRBD1. The CDR3 totals 15 residues. Germline CDR1 is SGHTA and CDR2 is FQGNSA. Here the CDR3 reads CASSTWTGVTTEALF. CDR3 coding DNA: TGTGCCAGCAGCACCTGGACAGGGGTAACTACTGAAGCTTTATTT.

This clonotype came up many times. The V gene is TRBV7-8, the J gene TRBJ2-3, with 11 bases aligning to TRBD2. The CDR3 totals 17 residues. Germline V gives CDR1 SGHVS, CDR2 FQNEAQ. V lost 4 bases and J lost 4; bases outside the gene matches: 10. The DNA for the CDR3 is TGTGCCAGCAGCTCACGACTAGCGGGACTCCTTGCAGATACGCAGTATTTT. It translates to CASSSRLAGLLADTQYF.

Note on this clonotype: This may arise from a read error, as a much more abundant clone is one base away. The rearrangement links TRBV7-8 to TRBJ1-5; no clear D gene. The V gene's germline CDR1 is SGHVS and CDR2 FQNEAQ. The CDR3 sequence is 14 residues long. The CDR3 region has the DNA TGTGCCAGCAGCTTAGGACGGAGCAATCAGCCCCAGCGTTTT. It translates to CASSLGRSNQPQRF. Variable domain in full (rest from reference TRBV7-8 and TRBJ1-5): GAGVSQSPRYKVAKRGQDVALRCDPISGHVSLFWYQQALGQGPEFLTYFQNEAQLDKSGLPSDRFFAERPEGSVSTLKIQRTQQEDSAVYLCASSLGRSNQPQRFGDGTRLSIL.

This clonotype was seen only a few times. The chain recombines TRBV7-6 with TRBJ2-3; D remains ambiguous. Trimming pared 7 bases from V and 3 bases from J, leaving 23 bases between. In germline, CDR1 is SGHVS, CDR2 FNYEAQ. CDR3 length: 17 amino acids. CDR3 nucleotides: TGTGCCAGCACCTCGGTAGGGATCCGAAGCGTTACAGATACGCAGTATTTT. Translating gives CASTSVGIRSVTDTQYF.

This clonotype was seen ten or more times. The J gene is TRBJ2-3, the V gene TRBV7-8; D is ambiguous. CDR1 is SGHVS and CDR2 is FQNEAQ in the germline V gene. The CDR3 length is 12 residues. V was cut by 11 bases and J by 2 bases, with 11 bases left in between. The CDR3: CAVWTVTDTQYF. As DNA, the CDR3 is TGTGCCGTTTGGACCGTCACAGATACGCAGTATTTT.